This entry lists 20 T cell receptor beta chains sequenced from one sample in a study of blood T cell repertoires in COVID-19. The table came from immunoSEQ multiplex PCR; TCRdb's copy has only in-frame clones and leaves some out. The sample consists of over 600,000 clones, just under 90% of them appearing once. What was sequenced was peripheral blood. The receptors derive from a woman under 30 with acute or convalescent COVID-19.

V and J are TRBV6-5 and TRBJ2-1; 7 bases map to TRBD2. Germline loops: CDR1 MNHEY, CDR2 SVGAGI. This CDR3 comprises 14 residues. V lost 7 bases to trimming and J lost 1 base; unmatched junction nucleotides: 4. CDR3 region: CASTRGGSYNEQFF. The CDR3 region has the DNA TGTGCCAGCACCCGGGGAGGGTCCTACAATGAGCAGTTCTTC.

This chain joins TRBV6-2 or TRBV6-3 and TRBJ1-3, with D perhaps matching TRBD1 (6 bases). Germline lookup yields CDR1 MNHEY and CDR2 SVGEGT. This CDR3 has 16 residues. Trimming left V 6 bases short and J 3 bases short, with 18 bases between. As DNA, the CDR3 is TGTGCCAGCAGCCCCTATCGGGGGGCGAGTGGAAACACCATATATTTT. Translated, it gives CASSPYRGASGNTIYF.

The gene calls are TRBV15 and TRBJ2-7; D may be TRBD1 (6 bases). The germline gives CDR1 LNHNV, CDR2 YYDKDF (reference sequence). V was pared by 4 bases and J by 0 bases, with 22 bases between. The CDR3 sequence is 18 residues long. CDR3 in amino acids: CATSIGPPRGPYSYEQYF. In DNA, the CDR3 is TGTGCCACCAGCATAGGTCCACCCAGGGGTCCGTACTCCTACGAGCAGTACTTC.

This chain links TRBV2 with TRBJ1-4, with a weak D call TRBD1 (6 bases). Germline assignment: CDR1 SNHLY and CDR2 FYNNEI. V lost 7 bases and J 5 bases, leaving 11 bases between the germline ends. The CDR3 spans 13 residues. The CDR3 reads CASNGQKNEKLFF. The DNA for the CDR3 is TGTGCCAGCAATGGACAGAAGAATGAAAAACTGTTTTTT.

V gene TRBV3-1 (or the pseudogene TRBV3-2) combines with J gene TRBJ2-3, with 11 bases that match TRBD2. V lost 4 bases to trimming and J lost 5 bases; unmatched junction nucleotides: 14. Germline V gene lookup returns CDR1 LGHDT and CDR2 YNNKEL (reference sequence). The CDR3 has 18 amino acids. Written as DNA, the CDR3 is TGTGCCAGCAGCCGCCCCCTGGTAGCGGGGGGGCCGGGAGATACGCAGTATTTT. Translation: CASSRPLVAGGPGDTQYF.

This clone was seen once. The V and J genes are TRBV7-2 and TRBJ2-7; 7 bases map to TRBD1. The CDR3 runs 14 residues. Losses at the gene ends were 1 base for V and 7 bases for J; bases not matched to a gene: 7. Germline V gives CDR1 SGHTA, CDR2 FQGNSA. This CDR3 is CASSLGFRGWEQYF. The CDR3 DNA is TGTGCCAGCAGCTTAGGCTTCAGGGGGTGGGAGCAGTACTTC.

The chain carries TRBV4-1 and TRBJ1-5, with D tentatively TRBD1 (5 bases). Per the germline V gene, CDR1 is MGHRA and CDR2 is YSYEKL. V was pared by 0 bases and J by 0 bases, with 21 bases between. The CDR3 runs 20 residues. Here the CDR3 reads CASSQDHPSTAHYSNQPQHF. The CDR3 DNA reads TGCGCCAGCAGCCAAGATCACCCCTCGACAGCGCATTATAGCAATCAGCCCCAGCATTTT.

The gene calls are TRBV19 and TRBJ1-5; 9 nucleotides line up with TRBD1. CDR1 and CDR2 from the germline V gene are LNHDA and SQIVND (reference sequence). The ends lost 5 bases at V and 6 bases at J; junction bases unmatched: 8. CDR3 length: 15 amino acids. CDR3: CASSSQQGASQPQHF. CDR3 sequence (DNA): TGTGCCAGTAGTTCTCAACAGGGGGCGAGTCAGCCCCAGCATTTT.

V gene TRBV12-5 combines with J gene TRBJ1-1, with a tentative D call TRBD1 (5 bases). This CDR3 spans 14 amino acids. CDR1 is LGHNT and CDR2 is FRNRAP in the germline V gene. Trimming cost V 5 bases and J 2 bases, with 12 bases left between them. The CDR3 protein is CASGSFGGNTEAFF. The CDR3 bases are TGTGCTAGTGGTAGTTTCGGGGGAAACACTGAAGCTTTCTTT.

The chain uses TRBV19 and TRBJ2-1, with TRBD2 matching 13 bases. Germline CDR1 is LNHDA and CDR2 is SQIVND (reference sequence). J lost 8 bases, V lost 6 bases, and 10 bases had no gene match. The CDR3 runs to 16 residues. The CDR3 region has the DNA TGTGCCAGTAGCCCACTTACTAGCGGGGGGGCAGATGAGCAGTTCTTC. It is translated as CASSPLTSGGADEQFF.

This clone was detected ten times or more. The rearrangement joins TRBV6-6 to TRBJ1-5, with unresolved D. V dropped 4 bases and J dropped 3 bases, with 10 bases sitting between them. From germline, CDR1 is MNHNY and CDR2 SVGAGI (reference sequence). The CDR3 runs 14 residues. The CDR3 DNA follows: TGTGCCAGCAGTTCAGAGGTCCTCAATCAGCCCCAGCATTTT. It specifies CASSSEVLNQPQHF.

The CDR3 here is CASSLRSTSAEAFF. CDR3 coding DNA: TGTGCCAGCAGCTTACGGTCCACCTCCGCTGAAGCTTTCTTT. The chain has TRBV11-3 and TRBJ1-1; unclear D gene. With 2 bases removed from V and 6 bases from J, the gap between germline ends came to 13 bases. CDR3 length: 14 residues. Germline CDR1 SGHNT, CDR2 YENEEA.

The genes are TRBV6-5 and TRBJ1-5; D call uncertain. The CDR3 length is 14 residues. Germline CDR1 MNHEY, CDR2 SVGAGI. V lost 8 bases and J lost 3, with 14 bases in between. DNA for the CDR3: TGTGCCAGCGGAGGCGGACTACCCAATCAGCCCCAGCATTTT. This sequence encodes CASGGGLPNQPQHF.

The chain couples TRBV19 to TRBJ1-1, with D maybe TRBD1 (6 bases). V lost 5 bases, J lost 4 bases, and 14 bases lay in between. CDR3 length equals 14 residues. CDR1 is LNHDA and CDR2 is SQIVND in the germline V gene (reference sequence). CDR3: CASSPQDRSTEAFF. The CDR3, as DNA: TGTGCCAGTAGTCCCCAAGACAGGTCCACTGAAGCTTTCTTT.

This chain connects TRBV7-6 to TRBJ1-1; 8 nucleotides agree with TRBD1. Losses at the gene ends were 2 bases for V and 8 bases for J; bases not matched to a gene: 7. From germline, CDR1 is SGHVS and CDR2 FNYEAQ. This CDR3 spans 14 amino acids. CDR3 loop: CASSLSQGAGEAFF. The CDR3 nucleotides read TGTGCCAGCAGCTTAAGCCAGGGGGCCGGCGAAGCTTTCTTT.

This clone was seen once. The chain combines TRBV19 with TRBJ2-7, with 10 bases that match TRBD1. Germline CDR1 LNHDA, CDR2 SQIVND (reference sequence). Losses at the gene ends were 4 bases for V and 4 bases for J; bases not matched to a gene: 10. This CDR3 has 16 residues. CDR3 DNA: TGTGCCAGTAGTAAGGGACCCGGGACAGGGGTGTACGAGCAGTACTTC. Amino acid sequence: CASSKGPGTGVYEQYF. Full variable domain (rest looked up from reference TRBV19 and TRBJ2-7): DGGITQSPKYLFRKEGQNVTLSCEQNLNHDAMYWYRQDPGQGLRLIYYSQIVNDFQKGDIAEGYSVSREKKESFPLTVTSAQKNPTAFYLCASSKGPGTGVYEQYFGPGTRLTVT.

The chain recombines TRBV7-9 with TRBJ1-1; D is unclear. The ends were cut back, 1 base at V and 6 bases at J, with 6 bases in the middle. This CDR3 has 12 residues. Germline-derived CDR1 and CDR2 are SEHNR and FQNEAQ (reference sequence). CDR3 in DNA: TGTGCCAGCAGCTTAGAATTAGCTGAAGCTTTCTTT. Its translation is CASSLELAEAFF.

This clone was observed a single time. CDR3 sequence: CASSFSSGGELFF. The CDR3 region has the DNA TGCGCCAGCAGCTTTAGTAGTGGCGGGGAGCTGTTTTTT. The chain carries TRBV5-1 and TRBJ2-2, with D unresolved. Trimming removed 2 bases from V and 7 bases from J, with 9 bases in between. Germline CDR1 SGHRS, CDR2 YFSETQ. The CDR3 has 13 amino acids.

The genes are TRBV4-1 and TRBJ1-6; D unclear. From germline, CDR1 is MGHRA and CDR2 YSYEKL. There are 15 residues in the CDR3. V lost 3 bases and J 7 bases, leaving 13 bases between the germline ends. Here the CDR3 reads CASSQLLLANSPLHF. The CDR3 DNA reads as TGCGCCAGCAGCCAGTTACTTCTAGCCAATTCACCCCTCCACTTT.

This clone was seen a single time. This chain joins TRBV19 and TRBJ2-2, with 9 bases that match TRBD1. The CDR3 has 15 residues. Germline CDR1 and CDR2: LNHDA and SQIVND (reference sequence). Trimming cost V 5 bases and J 2 bases; bases outside gene matches: 3. CDR3 amino acids: CASSWDRVNTGELFF. Written as DNA, the CDR3 is TGTGCCAGTAGTTGGGACAGGGTAAACACCGGGGAGCTGTTTTTT. Together with reference TRBV19 and TRBJ2-2, the CDR3 gives the full variable domain: DGGITQSPKYLFRKEGQNVTLSCEQNLNHDAMYWYRQDPGQGLRLIYYSQIVNDFQKGDIAEGYSVSREKKESFPLTVTSAQKNPTAFYLCASSWDRVNTGELFFGEGSRLTVL.